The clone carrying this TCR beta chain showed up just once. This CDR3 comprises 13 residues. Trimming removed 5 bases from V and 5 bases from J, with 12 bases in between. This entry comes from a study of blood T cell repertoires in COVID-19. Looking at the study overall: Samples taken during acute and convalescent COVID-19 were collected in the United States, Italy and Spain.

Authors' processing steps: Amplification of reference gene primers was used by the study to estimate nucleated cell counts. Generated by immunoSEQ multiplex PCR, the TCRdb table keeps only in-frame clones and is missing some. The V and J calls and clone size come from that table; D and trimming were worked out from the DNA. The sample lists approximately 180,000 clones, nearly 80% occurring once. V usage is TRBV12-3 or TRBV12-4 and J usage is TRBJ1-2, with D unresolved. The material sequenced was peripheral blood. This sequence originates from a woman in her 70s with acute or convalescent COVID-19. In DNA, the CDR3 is TGTGCCAGCAGTCAGGAGGAATCGTATGGCTACACCTTC. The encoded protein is CASSQEESYGYTF.